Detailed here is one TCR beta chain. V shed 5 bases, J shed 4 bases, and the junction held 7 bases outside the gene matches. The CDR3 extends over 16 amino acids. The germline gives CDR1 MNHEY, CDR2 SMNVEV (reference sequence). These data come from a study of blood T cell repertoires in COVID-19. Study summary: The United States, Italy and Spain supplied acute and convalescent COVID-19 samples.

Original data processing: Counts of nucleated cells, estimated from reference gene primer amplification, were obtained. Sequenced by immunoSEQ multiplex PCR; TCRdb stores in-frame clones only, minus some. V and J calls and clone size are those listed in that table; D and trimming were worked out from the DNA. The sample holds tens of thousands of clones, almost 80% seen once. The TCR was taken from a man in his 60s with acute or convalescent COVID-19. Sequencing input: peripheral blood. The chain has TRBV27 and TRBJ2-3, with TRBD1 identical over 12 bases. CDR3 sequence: CASSQDGTGGPDTQYF. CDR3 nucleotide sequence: TGTGCCAGCAGTCAAGACGGGACAGGGGGCCCAGATACGCAGTATTTT.